This is a list of T cell receptor beta chains from one sample in a study of blood T cell repertoires in COVID-19. TCRdb's copy holds only in-frame clones and misses some; the assay was immunoSEQ multiplex PCR. The table has roughly 220,000 clones, approximately 90% seen once; the top ten hold approximately 3.5%. Material for sequencing was PBMCs or T cells enriched from blood (not recorded which). The receptors were sampled from a woman aged 18 to 35 in a cohort exposed to, infected with or recovered from COVID-19 (not recorded which). The CDR3 runs from the conserved cysteine through the conserved F or W. The D gene is left open where the match is weak. Rows may omit the clone size; those that give it use once, few, many or a size class.

v_call,d_call,j_call,clone_size,cdr3_aa,cdr3_nt
TRBV12-5,-,TRBJ1-1,-,CASGLDNRRAFF,TGTGCTAGTGGTCTCGACAATCGGCGAGCTTTCTTT
TRBV5-1,-,TRBJ1-4,-,CASRGGGWSNEKLFF,TGCGCCAGCAGAGGTGGAGGGTGGTCTAATGAAAAACTGTTTTTT
TRBV28,-,TRBJ1-5,-,CASSLQGYSNQPQHF,TGTGCCAGCAGTTTACAGGGATATAGCAATCAGCCCCAGCATTTT
TRBV9,-,TRBJ2-1,-,CASSPSREQFF,TGTGCCAGCAGCCCGAGCCGGGAGCAGTTCTTC
TRBV9,-,TRBJ2-7,-,CASSPLGGSYEQYF,TGTGCCAGCAGCCCCCTCGGGGGCTCCTACGAGCAGTACTTC
TRBV6-4,TRBD2,TRBJ2-3,-,CASSEGGGAGDTQYF,TGTGCCAGCAGTGAAGGCGGGGGGGCCGGAGATACGCAGTATTTT
TRBV6-5,TRBD1,TRBJ2-1,once,CASRATGPNEQFF,TGTGCCAGCAGGGCGACAGGGCCCAATGAGCAGTTCTTC
TRBV3-1/TRBV3-2,TRBD1,TRBJ1-6,-,CASSQGIPPDRDSPLHF,TGTGCCAGCAGCCAAGGAATCCCGCCGGACAGGGATTCACCCCTCCACTTT
TRBV2,TRBD2,TRBJ2-3,-,CASSNGLAGNTDTQYF,TGTGCCAGCAGTAACGGACTAGCGGGAAACACAGATACGCAGTATTTT
TRBV6-5,-,TRBJ2-1,-,CASSIPSGAYNEQFF,TGTGCCAGCAGTATCCCCTCGGGTGCCTACAATGAGCAGTTCTTC
TRBV11-3,-,TRBJ1-2,-,CASSPRRASYGYTF,TGTGCCAGCAGCCCACGCAGGGCAAGCTATGGCTACACCTTC
TRBV30,-,TRBJ1-3,-,CAWSTHPGNTIYF,TGTGCCTGGAGTACACACCCTGGAAACACCATATATTTT
TRBV5-4,TRBD2,TRBJ2-7,-,CASSPRVGGSEQYF,TGTGCCAGCAGCCCCCGGGTAGGCGGGAGCGAGCAGTACTTC
TRBV10-3,-,TRBJ1-1,once,CASMIEGAAEAFF,TGTGCCAGTATGATCGAGGGCGCAGCTGAAGCTTTCTTT
TRBV28,TRBD2,TRBJ2-2,many,CASRPGRADSGELFF,TGTGCCAGCAGACCGGGGAGGGCCGATTCCGGGGAGCTGTTTTTT
TRBV7-3,TRBD2,TRBJ2-2,-,CASSLGTSYTGELFF,TGTGCCAGCAGCCTCGGGACTAGCTACACCGGGGAGCTGTTTTTT
TRBV24-1,TRBD1,TRBJ2-1,few,CATGGGTGAYNEQFF,TGTGCCACCGGAGGAGGAACAGGGGCCTACAATGAGCAGTTCTTC
TRBV19,TRBD1,TRBJ1-6,-,CASQGESYNSPLHF,TGTGCCAGCCAGGGGGAATCCTATAATTCACCCCTCCACTTT
TRBV7-9,TRBD2,TRBJ2-7,-,CASSFESSGGLYEQYF,TGTGCCAGCAGCTTTGAGTCTAGCGGGGGCCTCTACGAGCAGTACTTC
TRBV5-5,-,TRBJ1-2,-,CASSSKWSNENYGYTF,TGTGCCAGCAGCTCGAAGTGGTCAAATGAGAACTATGGCTACACCTTC
TRBV7-9,TRBD2,TRBJ2-5,-,CASSPGVGTKETQYF,TGTGCCAGCAGCCCGGGGGTCGGGACTAAAGAGACCCAGTACTTC
TRBV15,-,TRBJ1-2,-,CATSRDGQGTNYGYTF,TGTGCCACCAGCAGAGATGGTCAGGGGACCAACTATGGCTACACCTTC
TRBV5-1,-,TRBJ2-3,-,CASSLEGGWTDTQYF,TGCGCCAGCAGCTTGGAAGGGGGATGGACAGATACGCAGTATTTT
TRBV2,TRBD1,TRBJ1-6,-,CASREGQAVNSPLHF,TGTGCCAGCAGGGAAGGACAGGCGGTCAATTCACCCCTCCACTTT
TRBV24-1,-,TRBJ2-3,few,CATSDLGGGSSTDTQYF,TGTGCCACCAGTGATTTAGGGGGGGGCTCCAGCACAGATACGCAGTATTTT
TRBV5-1,-,TRBJ2-4,-,CASSLGGPSSLQYF,TGCGCCAGCAGCTTGGGGGGGCCAAGTTCTCTTCAGTACTTC
TRBV3-1/TRBV3-2,-,TRBJ2-7,once,CASSRLGGIMNEQYF,TGTGCCAGCAGCCGTCTAGGGGGTATTATGAACGAGCAGTACTTC
TRBV6-5,-,TRBJ2-7,-,CASSYSSSYEQYF,TGTGCCAGCAGTTACTCATCCAGTTACGAGCAGTACTTC